This T cell receptor (beta chain) was sequenced for a study of T-cell reconstitution after alpha-beta-depleted transplantation in children. This clonotype showed up many times. The authors prepared the TCRbeta library with unique molecular identifiers. One entry per CDR3 protein results from TCRdb running MiXCR on the PCR reads. The data show approximately 640,000 distinct CDR3 sequences, approximately 15% seen once. Per the germline V gene, CDR1 is DFQATT and CDR2 is SNEGSKA (reference sequence). This CDR3 region has 14 residues. V was clipped by 3 bases and J by 5 bases, with 14 bases between them. This specimen consisted of PBMCs from the stem cell graft donor, obtained from the stem cell graft. The clonotype comes from a human donor who donated a stem cell graft to a child with acute myeloid leukemia. The J gene is TRBJ1-5, the V gene TRBV20-1; a weak D match, TRBD1 (5 bases). CDR3 loop: CSARIRVGDQPQHF. CDR3 in DNA: TGCAGTGCTAGGATCAGGGTTGGGGATCAGCCCCAGCATTTT.